The T cell receptor (beta chain) under discussion was sequenced for a study of shared clonotypes between healthy human individuals (dated by TCRdb to 2018 to 2020). Describing the broader study: The cohort comprised two women and three men aged 18 to 49 years. To increase sequencing depth and limit assay-specific biases, TCR repertoire library preparation and sequencing were carried out by different laboratories using diverse techniques. To estimate repertoire size and how much clonotypes are shared between individuals, the study performed deep sequencing of blood TCR repertoires from a handful of healthy adults. Per donor, leukapheresis produced somewhere between about 0.9 and 9.5 billion PBMCs. For each donor, CD4 naive and CD4 memory were each given three plates, CD8 naive was given two plates, and CD8 memory was given one plate.

Healthy HIV-negative adults with no recently reported acute infections or vaccinations were included as donors. Every donor was a Caucasian adult residing in Nashville, Tennessee, USA. CD4+ T cells were enriched by magnetic negative selection; naive cells were then positively selected on CD45RA, and the negative fraction formed the memory subset. Blood was obtained by leukapheresis, after which PBMCs were separated by Ficoll-Histopaque density gradient centrifugation and cryopreserved in liquid nitrogen vapor phase. Analytical flow cytometry was used to check the purity and quantity of every magnetically sorted T cell population. Genomic DNA was isolated from each sorted fraction and quantified by UV absorbance on a Nanodrop 2000c. TCR CDR3 regions were amplified from genomic DNA by multiplex PCR using the deep immunoSEQ assay. Extracted genomic DNA from each cell subset was distributed evenly across all wells of several immunoSEQ 96-well plates, and each plate was treated as a replicate. Each replicate PCR for sorted subsets received approximately 200 ng genomic DNA, equal to about 30,000 T cell genomes. Purified libraries were quantified with a Qubit 3.0 fluorometer, sized on a Bioanalyzer 2100, and re-quantified with the KAPA Library Quantification kit. Every immunoSEQ 96-well plate was sequenced on a dedicated single-read 150-cycle Illumina NextSeq 550 flow cell. On the authors' methods: Because the immunoSEQ output included only junctional sequences and no quality scores, the filtering could not be the same as the filtering used for full-length reads. Sequences were annotated with PyIR, a Python wrapper for IgBLAST v1.9, using IMGT germline references to assign V/J genes and CDR3. Any read was removed if the V/J assignment was weak (E-value above 1e-6), the CDR3 was missing, or the read contained stop codons, out-of-frame junctions, or ambiguous translated residues. V3J clonotypes were defined by identical inferred V gene, J gene, and CDR3 amino acid sequence. The percentage overlap between two repertoires was calculated by dividing the number of shared unique clonotypes by the size of the smaller repertoire. RTK rarefaction, the Chao1 estimator, and Recon v2.1 estimates of unobserved clonotypes were used to assess repertoire richness. OLGA was used to compute generation probabilities for all TCRbeta clonotypes that the gDNA method yielded from a handful of donors. In its TCRdb copy, this immuneACCESS table keeps in-frame sequences only and misses some clones. Where compared with another copy, unresolved V genes explain less than half of these, and the others have no known cause. That table gives V, J and clone size, and the DNA gave D and trimming. Here the sample has a few million clones; just under 95% occur a single time. The ten most abundant clones make up 0.37% of the sample.

The germline V gene (reference sequence) supplies CDR1 SGHNT and CDR2 YYREEE. The CDR3 contains 17 residues, cysteine and phenylalanine counted. The CDR3 DNA has 51 bases and is translated from base 1. V ends up 5 bases short and J 0 bases short, with an unmatched junction base count of 10. A note on this clone: Which antigen it targets is not known. Qualities for individual bases were not recorded, and no much larger clone is one base off.

Here is what the overall study found, with its caveats: Only blood was sampled, and tissue TCR repertoires likely differ from those in blood. Compared with non-shared clonotypes, the clonotypes found in all four sorted-subset donors had higher generation probabilities. Because the study included only a small number of donors, the genetic and exposure-history diversity represented was limited. Naive subsets generally had larger estimated clonotype richness than memory subsets. Incomplete sequencing was indicated by rarefaction of sorted-subset datasets, despite the large sequencing depth. Across a handful of donors, approximately 4.9% of naive CD4, 3% to 3.5% of naive CD8, 2.3% of memory CD4, and about 0.44% of memory CD8 clonotypes were shared. Pairwise subsampling led to the expectation that sequencing depth would affect the degree of clonotype sharing among donors.

This clonotype originated in a man younger than 35 in good health. Some clones in this sample may be carry-over from other donors' samples. This sequence uses TRBV5-4 and TRBJ2-7, and 11 junction bases match TRBD2. Specimen: naive CD4+ T cells from PBMCs. According to the study, the label for this sample's cell subset or site signals: CD45RA+ positively selected. The CDR3 region: CASRSGTSGTSSYEQYF. The nucleotide sequence reads TGTGCCAGCAGGTCCGGGACTAGCGGAACTAGCTCCTACGAGCAGTACTTC. When the CDR3 is completed using the reference TRBV5-4 and TRBJ2-7 genes on either side, the full variable domain is ETGVTQSPTHLIKTRGQQVTLRCSSQSGHNTVSWYQQALGQGPQFIFQYYREEENGRGNFPPRFSGLQFPNYSSELNVNALELDDSALYLCASRSGTSGTSSYEQYFGPGTRLTVT.